A single sample gave rise to the 29 T cell receptor beta chains below, sequenced in a study of OX40 agonist ivuxolimab in advanced cancers. The protocol was immunoSEQ multiplex PCR, while the TCRdb copy is restricted to in-frame clones and leaves out a portion. The sample has around 29,000 clones, approximately 83% seen once. The sequencing here drew on CD4+ or CD8+ T cells sorted from blood, taken in a trial of the OX40 agonist ivuxolimab. These receptors originate from an adult with an advanced solid tumor such as melanoma, head and neck, liver or kidney cancer.

The chain recombines TRBV28 with TRBJ2-7, with 8 bases identical to TRBD1. This CDR3 comprises 14 residues. CDR1 MDHEN and CDR2 SYDVKM come from the germline V gene. With V trimmed by 5 bases and J by 3 bases, 6 bases remained unmatched. The CDR3 loop reads CASSHGTGGYEQYF. The CDR3 region has the DNA TGTGCCAGCAGTCACGGCACAGGGGGCTACGAGCAGTACTTC. The full variable domain, rest sourced from reference TRBV28 and TRBJ2-7, is DVKVTQSSRYLVKRTGEKVFLECVQDMDHENMFWYRQDPGLGLRLIYFSYDVKMKEKGDIPEGYSVSREKKERFSLILESASTNQTSMYLCASSHGTGGYEQYFGPGTRLTVT.

The chain is built from TRBV19 and TRBJ2-1; 8 bases line up with TRBD2. The CDR3 consists of 14 residues. The germline V gene has CDR1 LNHDA and CDR2 SQIVND (reference sequence). Losses at the gene ends were 7 bases for V and 3 bases for J; bases not matched to a gene: 5. The CDR3 sequence: CASNMRGVYNEQFF. CDR3 bases: TGTGCCAGTAATATGCGGGGGGTCTACAATGAGCAGTTCTTC. The entire variable domain, with the rest obtained from reference TRBV19 and TRBJ2-1, is as follows: DGGITQSPKYLFRKEGQNVTLSCEQNLNHDAMYWYRQDPGQGLRLIYYSQIVNDFQKGDIAEGYSVSREKKESFPLTVTSAQKNPTAFYLCASNMRGVYNEQFFGPGTRLTVL.

The genes are TRBV19 and TRBJ2-7; D remains unclear. This CDR3 region has 15 residues. The germline V and J ends were trimmed by 3 bases and 2 bases, with 14 bases remaining between them. Looked up from germline, CDR1 is LNHDA and CDR2 is SQIVND (reference sequence). CDR3 nucleotide sequence: TGTGCCAGTAGTATGGGTGGCGCAGCACCCTACGAGCAGTACTTC. Its translation: CASSMGGAAPYEQYF.

This clone has just one count. Here the CDR3 reads CASSMVLNYGYTF. The CDR3 DNA reads as TGTGCCAGTAGTATGGTCCTCAACTATGGCTACACCTTC. V is TRBV19 and J is TRBJ1-2; no clear D gene. Germline CDR1 reads LNHDA; CDR2 reads SQIVND (reference sequence). The CDR3 has 13 amino acids. Deletions cut 3 bases from V and 2 bases from J, with 7 bases between.

The chain employs TRBV5-3 and TRBJ1-1; the D gene is possibly TRBD1 (6 bases). TRBV5-3 is noted as an ORF with a role that remains uncertain. This CDR3 region has 15 residues. V was pared by 7 bases and J by 1 base, with 17 bases between. In DNA form, the CDR3 reads TGTGCCAGAGCTTATGGGGGGCTACCGAACACTGAAGCTTTCTTT. It is translated as CARAYGGLPNTEAFF.

The chain uses TRBV29-1 and TRBJ1-1, with a possible D match to TRBD1 (5 bases). Deletions cut 3 bases from V and 3 bases from J, with 8 bases between. Germline lookup yields CDR1 SQVTM and CDR2 ANQGSEA. The CDR3 is 12 residues long. CDR3 region: CSVEVGDTEAFF. In DNA form, the CDR3 reads TGCAGCGTTGAGGTGGGGGACACTGAAGCTTTCTTT.

This CDR3 reads CASRDLGGDDEQYF. CDR3 nucleotide sequence: TGTGCCAGCAGGGACCTCGGCGGGGACGACGAGCAGTACTTC. The chain couples TRBV2 to TRBJ2-7; maybe TRBD2 (6 bases). V was clipped by 6 bases and J by 5 bases, with 17 bases between them. CDR1 and CDR2 (germline): SNHLY, FYNNEI. This CDR3 region has 14 residues.

The chain uses TRBV19 and TRBJ1-5; 7 bases are a match to TRBD1. This CDR3 has 20 residues. Germline values: CDR1 LNHDA, CDR2 SQIVND (reference sequence). The V segment lost 3 bases and the J segment 0 bases; nucleotides outside the gene matches: 17. CDR3 DNA: TGTGCCAGTAGTATTCCTTTGTCGAGCAGGACAGGAGTTAGCAATCAGCCCCAGCATTTT. As protein: CASSIPLSSRTGVSNQPQHF.

The chain links TRBV19 to TRBJ1-5; tentative D call: TRBD1 (5 bases). Trimming took off 3 bases at V and 16 bases at J, with 19 bases between the two ends. Germline CDR1 reads LNHDA; CDR2 reads SQIVND (reference sequence). CDR3 size: 13 residues. DNA for the CDR3: TGTGCCAGTAGTATGGGGACCCGCACCCTGCAACATTTT. Its translation: CASSMGTRTLQHF.

This clone showed up just once. The V and J genes are TRBV11-2 and TRBJ2-2, with D unresolved. V lost 4 bases and J 4 bases, leaving 10 bases between the germline ends. Germline values: CDR1 SGHAT, CDR2 FQNNGV. This CDR3 has 14 residues. This CDR3 is CASSSAMGTGELFF. The CDR3 bases are TGTGCCAGCAGCTCGGCTATGGGCACCGGGGAGCTGTTTTTT.

V usage is TRBV7-9 and J usage is TRBJ2-5; D not certain. This CDR3 has 14 amino acids. Germline V gene sequence: CDR1 SEHNR, CDR2 FQNEAQ (reference sequence). V was cut by 1 base and J by 5 bases, with 11 bases left in between. CDR3 sequence reads: CASSLVTPKETQYF. The CDR3 DNA is TGTGCCAGCAGCTTAGTGACACCGAAGGAGACCCAGTACTTC. The variable domain in full, with the rest retrieved from reference TRBV7-9 and TRBJ2-5, is DTGVSQNPRHKITKRGQNVTFRCDPISEHNRLYWYRQTLGQGPEFLTYFQNEAQLEKSRLLSDRFSAERPKGSFSTLEIQRTEQGDSAMYLCASSLVTPKETQYFGPGTRLLVL.

The chain has TRBV28 and TRBJ2-7; D tentatively reads TRBD1 or TRBD2 (5 bases each). The length of the CDR3 is 20 residues. Between the trimmed V and J ends, which lost 6 bases and 6 bases, there was a span of 36 bases. CDR1 and CDR2 from the germline V gene are MDHEN and SYDVKM. In nucleotides, the CDR3 is TGTGCCAGCAGAATAGCAATACCGACCTCGGACACGGGGTTGCGTGGCGAGCAGTACTTC. Amino acid sequence: CASRIAIPTSDTGLRGEQYF.

V is TRBV4-3 and J is TRBJ1-6, with D possibly matching TRBD1 (5 bases). Germline CDR1 reads LGHNA; CDR2 reads YSLEER. This CDR3 has 15 residues. The V end lost 2 bases, the J end lost 5 bases, and 10 bases lay between the germline ends. For the CDR3, the DNA is TGCGCCAGCAGCCAAACGAGGACAAATAATTCACCCCTCCACTTT. Translated, it gives CASSQTRTNNSPLHF.

The V and J genes are TRBV28 and TRBJ1-5; D gene unclear. Trimming removed 8 bases at V and 0 bases at J, with 11 bases between. Germline V gene lookup returns CDR1 MDHEN and CDR2 SYDVKM. The CDR3 spans 14 residues. This chain's CDR3 is CASCNEGSNQPQHF. In DNA form, the CDR3 reads TGTGCCAGCTGCAACGAGGGTAGCAATCAGCCCCAGCATTTT.

The chain recombines TRBV30 with TRBJ1-1; D remains ambiguous. Germline V gives CDR1 GTSNPN, CDR2 SVGIG (reference sequence). Trimming shortened V by 2 bases and J by 1 base, and 11 bases separated the two germline ends. This CDR3 has 14 residues. The DNA of the CDR3 is TGTGCCTGGAGTACTGGGGTATCGAACACTGAAGCTTTCTTT. It yields the protein CAWSTGVSNTEAFF.

This clone has a handful of counts. This chain uses TRBV9 with TRBJ2-7; TRBD2 aligns across 11 bases. CDR3 length: 15 amino acids. The germline gives CDR1 SGDLS, CDR2 YYNGEE. Trimming cost V 3 bases and J 3 bases; bases outside gene matches: 5. In DNA, the CDR3 is TGTGCCAGCAGCGAGCGACTAGCGGGACACTACGAGCAGTACTTC. This sequence encodes CASSERLAGHYEQYF. Combining the CDR3 with reference TRBV9 and TRBJ2-7 gives the whole variable domain DSGVTQTPKHLITATGQRVTLRCSPRSGDLSVYWYQQSLDQGLQFLIQYYNGEERAKGNILERFSAQQFPDLHSELNLSSLELGDSALYFCASSERLAGHYEQYFGPGTRLTVT.

This rearrangement joins TRBV5-5 to TRBJ1-5; no reliable D call. The CDR3 spans 17 residues. V lost 1 base and J lost 6, with 20 bases in between. Per the germline V gene, CDR1 is SGHKS and CDR2 is YYEKEE (reference sequence). The DNA for the CDR3 is TGTGCCAGCAGCTTGAATTCGCCATTCGGATATGGTCAGCCCCAGCATTTT. It is translated as CASSLNSPFGYGQPQHF.

The genes are TRBV6-5 and TRBJ1-4; no firm D call. Trimming took 6 bases from V and 7 from J, leaving 12 bases between them. Germline assignment: CDR1 MNHEY and CDR2 SVGAGI. This CDR3 is built from 13 residues. The CDR3 sequence is CASRENLFEKLFF. The CDR3 DNA follows: TGTGCCAGCAGGGAGAATTTATTTGAAAAACTGTTTTTT.

The chain uses TRBV15 and TRBJ1-1, with 8 bases fitting TRBD1. The CDR3 sequence is 14 residues long. J gave up 3 bases and V 5 bases, and 5 bases lay outside the gene matches. CDR1 and CDR2 from the germline V gene are LNHNV and YYDKDF (reference sequence). The CDR3 loop is CATSGQGMDTEAFF. As DNA, the CDR3 is TGTGCCACCAGCGGACAGGGAATGGACACTGAAGCTTTCTTT. The full variable domain, rest sourced from reference TRBV15 and TRBJ1-1, is DAMVIQNPRYQVTQFGKPVTLSCSQTLNHNVMYWYQQKSSQAPKLLFHYYDKDFNNEADTPDNFQSRRPNTSFCFLDIRSPGLGDTAMYLCATSGQGMDTEAFFGQGTRLTVV.

J is TRBJ1-1 and V is TRBV19; no clear D. Trimming took 6 bases from V and 1 from J, leaving 9 bases between them. CDR1 LNHDA and CDR2 SQIVND come from the germline V gene (reference sequence). The CDR3 spans 13 residues. CDR3 DNA sequence: TGTGCCAGTAGAGACCTCCCGAACACTGAAGCTTTCTTT. Protein sequence: CASRDLPNTEAFF.

The J gene is TRBJ2-7, the V gene TRBV7-3; no clear D gene. V was cut by 0 bases and J by 2 bases, with 14 bases left in between. The CDR3 spans 16 residues. The V gene's germline CDR1 is SGHTA and CDR2 FQGTGA. CDR3 in DNA: TGTGCCAGCAGCTTAACGGGCAGACACCCAACCTACGAGCAGTACTTC. This translates into CASSLTGRHPTYEQYF.

The count of this clone is one. The chain couples TRBV4-3 to TRBJ1-2, with a tentative D call TRBD1 (5 bases). The germline gives CDR1 LGHNA, CDR2 YSLEER. This CDR3 region has 15 residues. V was trimmed by 4 bases and J by 2 bases, leaving 14 bases between them. In DNA form, the CDR3 reads TGCGCCAGCAGCCCGGTTTGGGGGTGGAACTATGGCTACACCTTC. Its translation: CASSPVWGWNYGYTF.

V is TRBV27 and J is TRBJ2-7; TRBD1 agrees at 7 bases. The CDR3 is made up of 13 amino acids. V dropped 10 bases and J dropped 3; count of bases not matched to a gene: 9. Germline values: CDR1 MNHEY, CDR2 SMNVEV (reference sequence). The CDR3 coding sequence is TGTGCCACCTCAAGACAGGGCTTCTACGAGCAGTACTTC. Translated: CATSRQGFYEQYF.

This clone is categorized as hyperexpanded. J is TRBJ1-1 and V is TRBV19; D ambiguous. The CDR3 spans 11 residues. Per the germline V gene, CDR1 is LNHDA and CDR2 is SQIVND (reference sequence). V was trimmed by 7 bases and J by 8 bases, leaving 11 bases between them. As DNA, the CDR3 is TGTGCCAGTACCGTCTTCGGGGAAGCTTTCTTT. Its translation: CASTVFGEAFF.

In nucleotides, the CDR3 is TGTGCCAGCGCCCTCGCTACCTACGAGCAGTACTTC. This translates into CASALATYEQYF. This sequence joins TRBV28 and TRBJ2-7; D gene unclear. Germline V gene lookup returns CDR1 MDHEN and CDR2 SYDVKM. The CDR3 contains 12 residues. Trimming cost V 8 bases and J 2 bases, with 10 bases left between them.

The chain employs TRBV6-7 and TRBJ2-7; 10 bases map to TRBD1. TRBV6-7 is assigned to the ORF class and has an uncertain function. V trimming: 6 bases; J trimming: 3 bases; junction bases outside the gene matches: 14. The CDR3 contains 17 residues. The CDR3, as DNA: TGTGCCAGCAGCCACCTCATCGGGACAGGGGTCCACTACGAGCAGTACTTC. It codes for CASSHLIGTGVHYEQYF.

The sample holds many counts of this clone. At one of its ends the junction is not consistent with the germline gene, which may arise from a read error. The genes are TRBV27 and TRBJ1-5; D is uncertain. The CDR3 runs to 13 residues. CDR1 is MNHEY and CDR2 is SMNVEV in the germline V gene (reference sequence). The CDR3 protein is CASSPPGNQPQHF. CDR3 nucleotides: TGTGCCAGCAGTCCCCCGGGCAACCAGCCCCAGCATTTT.

The chain has TRBV6-1 and TRBJ1-2; D ambiguous. The V end was cut by 0 bases, the J end by 5 bases, with 13 bases between. The CDR3 extends over 15 amino acids. Germline V gives CDR1 MNHNS, CDR2 SASEGT. The CDR3 spells CASSEAFGRGYGYTF. In DNA, the CDR3 is TGTGCCAGCAGTGAAGCATTTGGGCGCGGGTATGGCTACACCTTC.

This CDR3 reads CASSLFFGGDNEQFF. The CDR3 DNA sequence: TGTGCCAGCAGCTTATTCTTCGGGGGGGACAATGAGCAGTTCTTC. The chain couples TRBV11-1 to TRBJ2-1; 8 nucleotides align to TRBD2. This CDR3 is 15 amino acids long. The V and J ends lost 2 bases and 5 bases, in that order; junction bases with no gene match: 5. Germline CDR1 reads SGHAT; CDR2 reads FQDESV (reference sequence).